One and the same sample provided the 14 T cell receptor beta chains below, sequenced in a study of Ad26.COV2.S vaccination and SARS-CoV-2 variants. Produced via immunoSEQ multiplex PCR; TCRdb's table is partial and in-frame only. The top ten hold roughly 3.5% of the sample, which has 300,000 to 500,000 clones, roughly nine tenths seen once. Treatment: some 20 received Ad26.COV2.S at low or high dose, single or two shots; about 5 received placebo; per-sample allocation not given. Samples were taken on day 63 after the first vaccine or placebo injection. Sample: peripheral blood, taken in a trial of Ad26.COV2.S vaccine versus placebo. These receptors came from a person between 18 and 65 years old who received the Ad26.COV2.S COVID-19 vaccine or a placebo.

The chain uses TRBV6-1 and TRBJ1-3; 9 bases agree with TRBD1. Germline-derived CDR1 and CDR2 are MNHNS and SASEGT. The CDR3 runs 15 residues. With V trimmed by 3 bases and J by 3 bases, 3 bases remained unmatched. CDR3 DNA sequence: TGTGCCAGCAGTGAGGGGACAGGGTTTGGAAACACCATATATTTT. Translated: CASSEGTGFGNTIYF.

The DNA for the CDR3 is TGCGCCAGCAGCCCTGGGGACCTAAGGGGTTCCGGGGAGCTGTTTTTT. Translating it yields CASSPGDLRGSGELFF. This chain links TRBV5-1 with TRBJ2-2, with D perhaps being TRBD1 or TRBD2 (5 bases each). The CDR3 is made up of 16 amino acids. Trimming took 4 bases from V and 6 from J, leaving 19 bases between them. The germline V gene encodes CDR1 SGHRS and CDR2 YFSETQ.

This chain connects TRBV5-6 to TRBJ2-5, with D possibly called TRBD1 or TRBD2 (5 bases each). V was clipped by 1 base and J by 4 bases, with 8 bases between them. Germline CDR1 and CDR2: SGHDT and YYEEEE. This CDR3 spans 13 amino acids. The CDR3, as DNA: TGTGCCAGCAGCTTGTGGGGACGAGAGACCCAGTACTTC. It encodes CASSLWGRETQYF. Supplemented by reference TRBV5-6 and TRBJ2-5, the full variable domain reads DAGVTQSPTHLIKTRGQQVTLRCSPKSGHDTVSWYQQALGQGPQFIFQYYEEEERQRGNFPDRFSGHQFPNYSSELNVNALLLGDSALYLCASSLWGRETQYFGPGTRLLVL.

This chain's CDR3 is CASSPGQGEGYTF. The CDR3 DNA reads as TGTGCCAGCAGCCCTGGACAGGGAGAGGGCTACACCTTC. V and J are TRBV2 and TRBJ1-2; TRBD1 aligns across 8 bases. Germline-derived CDR1 and CDR2 are SNHLY and FYNNEI. The CDR3 spans 13 residues. With V trimmed by 6 bases and J by 8 bases, 8 bases remained unmatched.

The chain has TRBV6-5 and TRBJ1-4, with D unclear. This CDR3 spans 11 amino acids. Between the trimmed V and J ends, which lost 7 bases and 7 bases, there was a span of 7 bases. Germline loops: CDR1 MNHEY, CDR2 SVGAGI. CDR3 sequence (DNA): TGTGCCAGCATGAGAGGTGAAAAACTGTTTTTT. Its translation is CASMRGEKLFF.

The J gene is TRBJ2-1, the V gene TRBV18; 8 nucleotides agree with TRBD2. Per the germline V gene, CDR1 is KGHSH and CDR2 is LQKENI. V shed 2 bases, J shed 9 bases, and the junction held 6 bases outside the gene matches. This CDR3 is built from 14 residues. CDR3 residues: CASSPGSGGFEQFF. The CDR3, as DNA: TGTGCCAGCTCACCAGGAAGCGGGGGTTTTGAGCAGTTCTTC.

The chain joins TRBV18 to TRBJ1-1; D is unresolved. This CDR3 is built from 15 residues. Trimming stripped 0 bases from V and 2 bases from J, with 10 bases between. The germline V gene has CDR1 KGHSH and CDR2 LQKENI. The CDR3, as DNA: TGTGCCAGCTCACCACCCCAGGATTCTAACACTGAAGCTTTCTTT. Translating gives CASSPPQDSNTEAFF.

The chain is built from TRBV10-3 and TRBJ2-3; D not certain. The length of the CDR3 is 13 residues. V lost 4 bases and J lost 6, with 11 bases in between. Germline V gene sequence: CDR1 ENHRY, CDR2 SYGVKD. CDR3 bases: TGTGCCATCAGTGTAAAAGATTCTGATACGCAGTATTTT. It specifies CAISVKDSDTQYF.

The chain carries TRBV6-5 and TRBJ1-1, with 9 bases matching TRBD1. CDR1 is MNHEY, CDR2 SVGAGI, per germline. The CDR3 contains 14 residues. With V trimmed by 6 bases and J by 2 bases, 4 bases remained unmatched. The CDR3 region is CASRGTGINTEAFF. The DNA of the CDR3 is TGTGCCAGCAGGGGGACAGGGATTAACACTGAAGCTTTCTTT.

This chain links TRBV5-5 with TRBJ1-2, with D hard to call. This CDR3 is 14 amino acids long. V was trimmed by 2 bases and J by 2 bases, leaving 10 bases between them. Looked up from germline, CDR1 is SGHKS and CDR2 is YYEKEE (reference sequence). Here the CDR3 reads CASSLSERNYGYTF. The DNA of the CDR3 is TGTGCCAGCAGCTTATCCGAAAGGAACTATGGCTACACCTTC.

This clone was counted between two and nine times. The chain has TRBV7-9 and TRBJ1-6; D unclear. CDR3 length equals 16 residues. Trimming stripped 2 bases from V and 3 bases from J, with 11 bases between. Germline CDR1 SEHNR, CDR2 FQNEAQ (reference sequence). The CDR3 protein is CASSLIGEIYNSPLHF. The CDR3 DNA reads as TGTGCCAGCAGCTTAATCGGGGAAATCTATAATTCACCCCTCCACTTT.

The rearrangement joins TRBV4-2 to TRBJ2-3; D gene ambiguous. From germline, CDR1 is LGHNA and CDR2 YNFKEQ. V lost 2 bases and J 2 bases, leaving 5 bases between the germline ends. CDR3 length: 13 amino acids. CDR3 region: CASSQSSTDTQYF. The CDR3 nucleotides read TGTGCCAGCAGCCAATCTTCCACAGATACGCAGTATTTT.

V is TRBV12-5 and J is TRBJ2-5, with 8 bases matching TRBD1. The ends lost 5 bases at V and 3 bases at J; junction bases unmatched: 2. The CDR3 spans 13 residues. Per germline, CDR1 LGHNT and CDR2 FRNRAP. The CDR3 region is CASGLDREETQYF. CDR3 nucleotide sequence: TGTGCTAGTGGTCTGGACAGGGAAGAGACCCAGTACTTC.

The CDR3 loop reads CASSLGRNQPQHF. CDR3 DNA sequence: TGTGCCAGCAGCCTCGGGCGCAATCAGCCCCAGCATTTT. The chain links TRBV12-3 or TRBV12-4 to TRBJ1-5; D is uncertain. Trimming left V 6 bases short and J 2 bases short, with 8 bases between. The CDR3 spans 13 residues.